This T cell receptor (beta chain) was sequenced during a study of Ad26.COV2.S vaccination and SARS-CoV-2 variants. The treatment denotes: some 20 received Ad26.COV2.S at low or high dose, single or two shots; roughly 5 received placebo; per-sample allocation not given. On day 63 after the first injection, vaccine and placebo recipients gave samples. The germline V gene encodes CDR1 SGHTA and CDR2 FQGTGA. The CDR3 contains 15 residues. The ends were cut back, 2 bases at V and 7 bases at J, with 16 bases in the middle. The repertoire was sequenced with immunoSEQ multiplex PCR; TCRdb's copy has only in-frame clones and lacks some. The data contain nearly 400,000 clones, about nine tenths of them singletons.

The receptor was derived from a person aged 18-65 years who received the Ad26.COV2.S COVID-19 vaccine or a placebo. The sequencing here drew on peripheral blood, taken in a trial of Ad26.COV2.S vaccine versus placebo. The chain couples TRBV7-3 to TRBJ2-3, with D unresolved. This CDR3 is CASSLHGPLSYTQYF. DNA of the CDR3: TGTGCCAGCAGCTTACACGGACCACTCTCGTATACGCAGTATTTT. Full variable domain (rest looked up from reference TRBV7-3 and TRBJ2-3): GAGVSQTPSNKVTEKGKYVELRCDPISGHTALYWYRQSLGQGPEFLIYFQGTGAADDSGLPNDRFFAVRPEGSVSTLKIQRTERGDSAVYLCASSLHGPLSYTQYFGPGTRLTVL.